Shown below are 3 T cell receptor beta chains from a single sample sequenced in a study of human T cells and chemical hapten exposure. As for time point: patch test 1, 2 weeks after DPC sensitization. The sample's treatment: therapeutic diphenylcyclopropenone sensitization with weekly scalp DPC. Via MiXCR, TCRdb re-called the RACE reads, giving one row per CDR3 protein. The table includes 150,000 to 200,000 distinct CDR3 sequences, about 14% detected once. This material consisted of whole blood, taken in connection with sensitization to the hapten diphenylcyclopropenone (DPC). These TCRs come from a woman between 25 and 40 years old with alopecia areata. Some clones in this sample may be carry-over from other donors' samples.

The chain has TRBV9 and TRBJ1-5, with a possible D match to TRBD1 (5 bases). Trimming took 4 bases from V and 0 from J, leaving 8 bases between them. CDR1 and CDR2 from the germline V gene are SGDLS and YYNGEE. The CDR3 consists of 14 residues. The CDR3 region has the DNA TGTGCCAGCAGCATGGGGGATAGCAATCAGCCCCAGCATTTT. Protein: CASSMGDSNQPQHF.

The chain links TRBV7-2 to TRBJ2-7; D unclear. Germline V lookup: CDR1 SGHTA, CDR2 FQGNSA. The CDR3 length is 13 residues. With 3 bases removed from V and 3 bases from J, the gap between germline ends came to 9 bases. CDR3 sequence (DNA): TGTGCCAGCAGCTTTAAGCTCCACTACGAGCAGTACTTC. Translation: CASSFKLHYEQYF.

This clonotype was counted between two and nine times. This sequence joins TRBV7-2 and TRBJ2-7; 15 bases are a match to TRBD2. V lost 5 bases and J lost 0; bases outside the gene matches: 8. The CDR3 is 18 amino acids. Germline CDR1 reads SGHTA; CDR2 reads FQGNSA. In DNA form, the CDR3 reads TGTGCCAGCAGCCCGGGACTAGCGGGGGGCCCGAGCTCCTACGAGCAGTACTTC. Translating gives CASSPGLAGGPSSYEQYF. The whole variable domain, remainder taken from reference TRBV7-2 and TRBJ2-7, is GAGVSQSPSNKVTEKGKDVELRCDPISGHTALYWYRQSLGQGLEFLIYFQGNSAPDKSGLPSDRFSAERTGGSVSTLTIQRTQQEDSAVYLCASSPGLAGGPSSYEQYFGPGTRLTVT.